These 26 T cell receptor beta chains originate from one sample sequenced in a study of control samples from healthy donors and cancer patients. Assay: immunoSEQ multiplex PCR; the TCRdb copy retains only in-frame clones and omits some. The sample lists about 120,000 clones, about 87% occurring once. The sequencing sample was made of blood. Every receptor here comes from a man in his 60s in good health.

The CDR3 nucleotides read TGTGCCAGCAGCCAAGACCGCGGCTACACCTTC. Amino acids: CASSQDRGYTF. The chain is built from TRBV3-1 (or the pseudogene TRBV3-2) and TRBJ1-2, with no clear D. V was trimmed by 0 bases and J by 8 bases, leaving 4 bases between them. CDR1 is LGHDT and CDR2 is YNNKEL in the germline V gene (reference sequence). CDR3 length: 11 residues.

This sequence joins TRBV4-3 and TRBJ2-1; 7 bases align to TRBD1. Trimming cost V 1 base and J 6 bases; bases outside gene matches: 6. This CDR3 comprises 15 residues. Germline values: CDR1 LGHNA, CDR2 YSLEER. In nucleotides, the CDR3 is TGCGCCAGCAGCCAAGGCGACAGGGTAGGCAATGAGCAGTTCTTC. It codes for CASSQGDRVGNEQFF.

The chain links TRBV7-2 to TRBJ1-1; a possible D gene is TRBD1 (6 bases). Trimming took 0 bases from V and 7 from J, leaving 15 bases between them. The CDR3 is 15 residues long. Germline values: CDR1 SGHTA, CDR2 FQGNSA. The CDR3 reads CASSLAGNIGGEAFF. The CDR3 nucleotides read TGTGCCAGCAGCTTAGCGGGCAACATAGGGGGTGAAGCTTTCTTT.

J is TRBJ2-3 and V is TRBV5-1; 11 positions match TRBD2. CDR3 length equals 17 residues. Germline V lookup: CDR1 SGHRS, CDR2 YFSETQ. Losses at the gene ends were 1 base for V and 1 base for J; bases not matched to a gene: 5. The CDR3 protein is CASSLQQLAGGTDTQYF. The CDR3 nucleotides are TGCGCCAGCAGCTTGCAGCAACTAGCGGGGGGCACAGATACGCAGTATTTT.

The chain uses TRBV30 and TRBJ2-2; no definite D call. V was pared by 3 bases and J by 5 bases, with 10 bases between. CDR3 length: 13 residues. From germline, CDR1 is GTSNPN and CDR2 SVGIG (reference sequence). The CDR3 nucleotides read TGTGCCTGGAGCGCGTGGCGGACCGGGGAGCTGTTTTTT. This encodes CAWSAWRTGELFF.

The CDR3 DNA sequence: TGTGCCAGTAAGGCGACGGCCCTCAATCAGCCCCAGCATTTT. Translated: CASKATALNQPQHF. This chain links TRBV19 with TRBJ1-5; no reliable D call. Germline V gene sequence: CDR1 LNHDA, CDR2 SQIVND (reference sequence). The CDR3 extends over 14 amino acids. Trimming cost V 7 bases and J 3 bases, with 13 bases left between them.

The rearrangement uses TRBV6-5 and TRBJ2-1; TRBD2 might be the D (6 bases). The germline gives CDR1 MNHEY, CDR2 SVGAGI. Trimming removed 8 bases from V and 9 bases from J, with 23 bases in between. The CDR3 consists of 15 residues. Here the CDR3 DNA reads TGTGCCAGCGGAGTTACGTCGGGGGTGGGCGGTGAGCAGTTCTTC. Amino acids: CASGVTSGVGGEQFF.

This clone turned up a few times. V and J are TRBV7-9 and TRBJ1-2; D not resolved. CDR1 SEHNR and CDR2 FQNEAQ come from the germline V gene (reference sequence). The CDR3 runs 12 residues. The ends were cut back, 5 bases at V and 7 bases at J, with 11 bases in the middle. This CDR3 is CASSADFAGYTF. The CDR3 nucleotides are TGTGCCAGCAGCGCGGACTTTGCTGGCTACACCTTC.

The chain uses TRBV2 and TRBJ1-5, with D unresolved. Trimming stripped 7 bases from V and 0 bases from J, with 7 bases between. The germline V gene encodes CDR1 SNHLY and CDR2 FYNNEI. CDR3 length: 13 residues. In DNA form, the CDR3 reads TGTGCCAGCACAACGAATAGCAATCAGCCCCAGCATTTT. Translating gives CASTTNSNQPQHF.

This clone was observed a handful of times. This chain connects TRBV2 to TRBJ1-2; D unresolved. Germline V CDR1 and CDR2: SNHLY, FYNNEI. The CDR3 loop spans 13 amino acids. Trimming left V 2 bases short and J 6 bases short, with 10 bases between. CDR3 in amino acids: CASSERVVNGYTF. The DNA of the CDR3 is TGTGCCAGCAGTGAAAGGGTGGTAAATGGCTACACCTTC. Using reference TRBV2 and TRBJ1-2 for the parts outside the CDR3, the full variable domain is EPEVTQTPSHQVTQMGQEVILRCVPISNHLYFYWYRQILGQKVEFLVSFYNNEISEKSEIFDDQFSVERPDGSNFTLKIRSTKLEDSAMYFCASSERVVNGYTFGSGTRLTVV.

This sequence joins TRBV6-2 or TRBV6-3 and TRBJ1-2; D not resolved. V was trimmed by 6 bases and J by 2 bases, leaving 10 bases between them. This CDR3 contains 13 residues. Germline V CDR1 and CDR2: MNHEY, SVGEGT. CDR3 sequence: CASSRTVNYGYTF. Here the CDR3 DNA reads TGTGCCAGCAGCCGAACGGTGAACTATGGCTACACCTTC.

This chain connects TRBV3-1 (or the pseudogene TRBV3-2) to TRBJ1-1; a weak D match, TRBD1 (5 bases). The CDR3 is 15 residues long. The germline gives CDR1 LGHDT, CDR2 YNNKEL (reference sequence). V lost 5 bases and J lost 4, with 17 bases in between. CDR3 amino acids: CASSGGVFVGTEAFF. The CDR3 DNA is TGTGCCAGCAGCGGGGGGGTCTTCGTGGGCACTGAAGCTTTCTTT.

The chain joins TRBV27 to TRBJ1-2; no clear D. The CDR3 totals 14 residues. Trimming cost V 3 bases and J 0 bases, with 8 bases left between them. Per germline, CDR1 MNHEY and CDR2 SMNVEV (reference sequence). In DNA, the CDR3 is TGTGCCAGCAGTTTCAAGGGCTCTAACTATGGCTACACCTTC. Translation gives CASSFKGSNYGYTF.

This chain links TRBV28 with TRBJ1-4, with a possible D match to TRBD1 (6 bases). The CDR3 has 16 residues. The germline V and J ends were trimmed by 3 bases and 6 bases, with 17 bases remaining between them. CDR1 is MDHEN, CDR2 SYDVKM, per germline. CDR3 in amino acids: CASSFSLGAGDEKLFF. CDR3 coding DNA: TGTGCCAGCAGTTTTTCCCTGGGGGCAGGGGATGAAAAACTGTTTTTT. Together with reference TRBV28 and TRBJ1-4, the CDR3 gives the full variable domain: DVKVTQSSRYLVKRTGEKVFLECVQDMDHENMFWYRQDPGLGLRLIYFSYDVKMKEKGDIPEGYSVSREKKERFSLILESASTNQTSMYLCASSFSLGAGDEKLFFGSGTQLSVL.

The chain links TRBV6-5 to TRBJ2-2, with a tentative D call TRBD2 (7 bases). V gave up 6 bases and J gave up 3 bases, with 11 bases separating them. This CDR3 contains 14 residues. Germline V lookup: CDR1 MNHEY, CDR2 SVGAGI. CDR3 sequence (DNA): TGTGCCAGCAGGGGGGGGACATACACCGGGGAGCTGTTTTTT. Amino acids: CASRGGTYTGELFF.

This clone was observed a single time. The CDR3 region is CASSLGTGGTQPQHF. As DNA, the CDR3 is TGTGCCAGCAGTTTGGGGACAGGGGGCACTCAGCCCCAGCATTTT. This chain uses TRBV27 with TRBJ1-5; 12 nucleotides match TRBD1. Germline V gene sequence: CDR1 MNHEY, CDR2 SMNVEV (reference sequence). J lost 6 bases, V lost 3 bases, and 3 bases had no gene match. The CDR3 extends over 15 amino acids.

In this sample, this clone turned up a few times. This chain joins TRBV7-2 and TRBJ1-1, with 8 bases lining up with TRBD1. Germline CDR1 reads SGHTA; CDR2 reads FQGNSA. The CDR3 loop spans 14 amino acids. V lost 5 bases to trimming and J lost 5 bases; unmatched junction nucleotides: 7. The CDR3 DNA reads TGTGCCAGCAGCCAGGACAGGGTTCAAACTGAAGCTTTCTTT. As protein: CASSQDRVQTEAFF.

The rearrangement links TRBV6-5 to TRBJ1-1; the D gene is possibly TRBD1 (6 bases). Germline lookup yields CDR1 MNHEY and CDR2 SVGAGI. CDR3 length: 13 residues. Deletions cut 5 bases from V and 10 bases from J, with 17 bases between. In nucleotides, the CDR3 is TGTGCCAGCAGTCCCGTGGGGGGGCAAGGAGCTTTCTTT. Its protein product is CASSPVGGQGAFF.

This clone was seen just once. V is TRBV10-3 and J is TRBJ2-3; no definite D call. The CDR3 loop spans 14 amino acids. V was cut by 3 bases and J by 14 bases, with 21 bases left in between. Germline V lookup: CDR1 ENHRY, CDR2 SYGVKD. The CDR3 loop reads CAISDPGPSRTGYF. CDR3 coding DNA: TGTGCCATCAGTGACCCGGGTCCCTCTCGTACGGGGTATTTT.

This chain joins TRBV6-5 and TRBJ2-3; the D is unclear. In germline, CDR1 is MNHEY, CDR2 SVGAGI. V lost 0 bases and J lost 4, with 8 bases in between. The CDR3 spans 14 residues. The CDR3 nucleotides are TGTGCCAGCAGTTACTCGACGGCGTCAGATACGCAGTATTTT. Translation gives CASSYSTASDTQYF.

This sequence joins TRBV3-1 (or the pseudogene TRBV3-2) and TRBJ1-3, with 7 bases identical to TRBD1. The CDR3 covers 17 residues. V lost 4 bases and J lost 0; bases outside the gene matches: 9. Germline V gene data show CDR1 as LGHDT and CDR2 as YNNKEL (reference sequence). CDR3 nucleotide sequence: TGTGCCAGCAGCCGGATCCTACAGGGGAGCTCTGGAAACACCATATATTTT. Residues: CASSRILQGSSGNTIYF.

This rearrangement joins TRBV28 to TRBJ1-2; maybe TRBD1 (6 bases). V was shortened by 2 bases and J by 2 bases, with 18 bases between the two germline ends. Germline V gives CDR1 MDHEN, CDR2 SYDVKM. CDR3 length: 17 amino acids. DNA of the CDR3: TGTGCCAGCAGTTTACCATATATCCTCCAGGGGAACTATGGCTACACCTTC. The encoded protein is CASSLPYILQGNYGYTF.

The chain has TRBV7-9 and TRBJ2-6; possibly TRBD1 or TRBD2 for D (5 bases each). V was cut by 4 bases and J by 1 base, with 17 bases left in between. The CDR3 runs to 18 residues. The germline V gene encodes CDR1 SEHNR and CDR2 FQNEAQ (reference sequence). The CDR3 protein is CASSSDSGRTSGANVLTF. Written as DNA, the CDR3 is TGTGCCAGCAGCTCCGATTCGGGACGCACATCTGGGGCCAACGTCCTGACTTTC.

The rearrangement joins TRBV5-6 to TRBJ2-3, with D perhaps given as TRBD1 or TRBD2 (5 bases each). This CDR3 region has 17 residues. Between the trimmed V and J ends, which lost 3 bases and 0 bases, there was a span of 17 bases. Looked up from germline, CDR1 is SGHDT and CDR2 is YYEEEE. As DNA, the CDR3 is TGTGCCAGCAGCTCTATTTGGGGACGGAGAAGCACAGATACGCAGTATTTT. Its protein product is CASSSIWGRRSTDTQYF.

The rearrangement uses TRBV5-6 and TRBJ1-6; TRBD1 matches 7 bases. The V gene end was trimmed by 2 bases and the J gene end by 8 bases; junction bases not matched to a gene: 10. Per the germline V gene, CDR1 is SGHDT and CDR2 is YYEEEE. The CDR3 length is 16 residues. This CDR3 is CASSFYQTGIYSPLHF. Here the CDR3 DNA reads TGTGCCAGCAGCTTCTACCAGACAGGGATATATTCACCCCTCCACTTT.

This rearrangement joins TRBV2 to TRBJ2-1, with 9 bases fitting TRBD1. CDR1 and CDR2 (germline): SNHLY, FYNNEI. The CDR3 totals 17 residues. Trimming cost V 11 bases and J 0 bases; bases outside gene matches: 14. The CDR3 DNA reads as TGTGCCTCCAGGGATAACAGGGGGCTCAGCTCCTACAATGAGCAGTTCTTC. Translated, it gives CASRDNRGLSSYNEQFF. The entire variable domain, with the rest obtained from reference TRBV2 and TRBJ2-1, is as follows: EPEVTQTPSHQVTQMGQEVILRCVPISNHLYFYWYRQILGQKVEFLVSFYNNEISEKSEIFDDQFSVERPDGSNFTLKIRSTKLEDSAMYFCASRDNRGLSSYNEQFFGPGTRLTVL.